Shown below are 8 T cell receptor beta chains from a single sample sequenced in a study of blood T cell repertoires in COVID-19. Produced via immunoSEQ multiplex PCR; TCRdb's table is partial and in-frame only. The repertoire holds under 350,000 clones, with around 78% as singletons. Sequencing was performed on peripheral blood. The receptor source for this set is a man in his sixties who had recovered from COVID-19.

This chain joins TRBV10-3 and TRBJ1-1; tentatively, D is TRBD1 (5 bases). V was shortened by 4 bases and J by 4 bases, with 16 bases between the two germline ends. The CDR3 is 15 residues long. CDR1 and CDR2 from the germline V gene are ENHRY and SYGVKD. CDR3 bases: TGTGCCATCAGTGCCTCGGGGGGGTCGGGCACTGAAGCTTTCTTT. Its protein is CAISASGGSGTEAFF.

This clone was recorded once. The rearrangement uses TRBV5-4 and TRBJ2-5; D ambiguous. This CDR3 spans 13 amino acids. With 4 bases removed from V and 3 bases from J, the gap between germline ends came to 10 bases. The V gene's germline CDR1 is SGHNT and CDR2 YYREEE (reference sequence). This CDR3 is CASSPRSEETQYF. CDR3 DNA: TGTGCCAGCAGCCCCAGATCAGAAGAGACCCAGTACTTC.

A single count supports this clone. The rearrangement links TRBV6-1 to TRBJ2-1; TRBD2 matches at 14 bases. This CDR3 spans 17 amino acids. Looked up from germline, CDR1 is MNHNS and CDR2 is SASEGT. The J segment lost 6 bases and the V segment lost 4 bases, leaving 8 bases of the junction unmatched. The CDR3 is CASSVVTSGRAINEQFF. DNA for the CDR3: TGTGCCAGCAGTGTGGTGACTAGCGGGAGGGCCATCAATGAGCAGTTCTTC.

The J gene is TRBJ1-1, the V gene TRBV9, with D perhaps matching TRBD1 (5 bases). The V and J ends lost 3 bases and 1 base respectively, with 13 bases between them. The CDR3 covers 15 residues. The germline gives CDR1 SGDLS, CDR2 YYNGEE. This CDR3 reads CASSASGLPNTEAFF. The CDR3 DNA reads TGTGCCAGCAGCGCTTCGGGACTACCGAACACTGAAGCTTTCTTT.

The chain uses TRBV7-2 and TRBJ2-3; a possible D gene is TRBD2 (6 bases). This CDR3 has 15 amino acids. Germline CDR1 reads SGHTA; CDR2 reads FQGNSA. Trimming left V 5 bases short and J 2 bases short, with 14 bases between. This CDR3 is CASSPSGEPTDTQYF. Written as DNA, the CDR3 is TGTGCCAGCAGCCCTTCGGGGGAACCCACAGATACGCAGTATTTT.

The rearrangement links TRBV7-8 to TRBJ2-1, with 16 bases matching TRBD2. The germline gives CDR1 SGHVS, CDR2 FQNEAQ. CDR3 length: 19 residues. V lost 1 base, J lost 5 bases, and 8 bases stayed unmatched. CDR3 sequence (DNA): TGTGCCAGCAGCTTAGAAGGGGGGACTAGCGGGAGGGAACACAATGAGCAGTTCTTC. This encodes CASSLEGGTSGREHNEQFF.

The CDR3 loop is CASSLRDRSYNEQFF. The CDR3 DNA reads TGTGCCAGCAGCTTGAGGGACAGAAGTTACAATGAGCAGTTCTTC. This rearrangement joins TRBV5-5 to TRBJ2-1, with 7 nucleotides matching TRBD1. The ends lost 1 base at V and 4 bases at J; junction bases unmatched: 5. The CDR3 sequence is 15 residues long. Germline CDR1 SGHKS, CDR2 YYEKEE (reference sequence).

The chain uses TRBV11-2 and TRBJ2-2; D not certain. The V gene lost 2 bases and the J gene lost 7 bases, with 5 bases spanning the gap. Germline V gene data show CDR1 as SGHAT and CDR2 as FQNNGV. CDR3 length equals 12 residues. In DNA, the CDR3 is TGTGCCAGCAGCTTACGTGTCGGGGAGCTGTTTTTT. Translated, it gives CASSLRVGELFF.